The source of this T cell receptor beta chain is a study of long-term antiretroviral therapy in people with HIV. Regarding the study as a whole: Pre-ART expanded clones dominated the repertoire at every time point.

The CDR3 contains 21 residues. Trimming cost V 2 bases and J 3 bases; bases outside gene matches: 14. Germline V gene lookup returns CDR1 MGHRA and CDR2 YSYEKL. Each donor provided at least one pre-ART PBMC sample and at least two post-ART PBMC samples. The United States was where all participants with HIV were treated. It was version v3.0 of the immunoSEQ assay that was run at survey level. Sequencing used immunoSEQ multiplex PCR; TCRdb keeps in-frame clones, though not all of them. The table shows about 22,000 clones, with over 75% occurring only once. A remark on this clone: No antigen is known for it.

J is TRBJ2-6 and V is TRBV4-1; 12 bases fit TRBD1. The TCR was taken from a man aged 55 to 70 with HIV. The material was unsorted PBMCs, obtained 0.6 years after starting antiretroviral therapy. The CDR3 region is CASSQPRDRGRLPIGANVLTF. For the CDR3, the DNA is TGCGCCAGCAGCCAACCCCGGGACAGGGGGCGCTTGCCTATTGGGGCCAACGTCCTGACTTTC.